The TCR beta chain described here comes from a study of T cells expressing NK-cell markers. Whole-study context: Seven HCMV-seropositive donors and one seronegative donor made up the eight sequenced donors.

A note on this clonotype: Antigen specificity is unknown.

Notes on the study in general: About 1.0-7.0% of CD8+ T cells in over five donors belonged to dominant NKG2C+ clonotypes.

CDR3 size: 13 residues. The germline CDR1 and CDR2 sequences are SQVTM and ANQGSEA. From its re-call of the 5' RACE reads, TCRdb lists each CDR3 protein once, without DNA. The listing records a few hundred thousand distinct CDR3 sequences. Material for sequencing was blood T cells: a sorted CD56 or NKG2C T cell subset, CD4+ or CD8+ T cells, or bulk PBMC T cells (not recorded which). V usage is TRBV29-1 and J usage is TRBJ2-3; TCRdb names TRBD2, which stays unverified in the absence of DNA. The receptor was isolated from a man aged 18-70 years in good health. This chain's CDR3 is CSVLADGSLTQYF.